This T cell receptor beta chain was recovered during a study of cytomegalovirus exposure and HLA in healthy donors. Primers for the PCR totalled 60 Vbeta and 13 Jbeta. The assay was immunoSEQ multiplex PCR, and TCRdb's table has in-frame clones only and misses some. The sample carries roughly 150,000 clones, about four fifths recorded once. What was sequenced was PBMCs. The TCR originated in a male donor in good health and CMV-seronegative.

CDR3 bases: TGTGCCAGCCGCGCAGGTACAGGGTTCCTAGGGGGCACAGATACGCAGTATTTT. Its protein is CASRAGTGFLGGTDTQYF. The chain combines TRBV2 with TRBJ2-3; D may be TRBD1 (6 bases). The germline V gene has CDR1 SNHLY and CDR2 FYNNEI. The CDR3 is 18 amino acids. V dropped 8 bases and J dropped 1 base, with 25 bases sitting between them.